These 18 T cell receptor beta chains came from one sample sequenced in a study of OX40 agonist ivuxolimab in advanced cancers. Receptors were amplified or captured by the immunoSEQ multiplex PCR assay. TCRdb stores this immuneACCESS table with in-frame sequences only. Part of the clones is absent; in the studies checked, under half of the shortfall reflects unresolved V genes, and no reason is known for the rest. Across this sample there are 60,000 to 70,000 clones, with roughly 82% seen only once. Jointly, the top ten make up around 1.6% of the sample. This material consisted of CD4+ or CD8+ T cells sorted from blood, taken in a trial of the OX40 agonist ivuxolimab. These receptors came from an adult with an advanced solid tumor such as melanoma, head and neck, liver or kidney cancer.

This clone has just a few counts. The J gene is TRBJ2-3, the V gene TRBV5-1; D is tentatively TRBD1 or TRBD2 (5 bases each). V lost 2 bases to trimming and J lost 2 bases, with 15 bases between them. Germline assignment: CDR1 SGHRS and CDR2 YFSETQ. CDR3 length equals 16 residues. The CDR3 DNA reads as TGCGCCAGCAGCTTTGGAAGTAGGGGAGACACAGATACGCAGTATTTT. This translates into CASSFGSRGDTDTQYF.

The chain combines TRBV30 with TRBJ1-2; D ambiguous. The V and J ends lost 3 bases and 1 base respectively, with 3 bases between them. Germline assignment: CDR1 GTSNPN and CDR2 SVGIG (reference sequence). CDR3 length equals 11 residues. The CDR3 DNA follows: TGTGCCTGGAGAAATAACTATGGCTACACCTTC. The encoded protein is CAWRNNYGYTF.

The V call is TRBV7-2, the J call TRBJ1-1, with D maybe TRBD1 (5 bases). The length of the CDR3 is 11 residues. Germline V gene sequence: CDR1 SGHTA, CDR2 FQGNSA. Trimming stripped 5 bases from V and 11 bases from J, with 12 bases between. As DNA, the CDR3 is TGTGCCAGCAGCCACGACAGTACGGCTTTCTTT. This gives the protein CASSHDSTAFF.

This clone has a handful of counts. The chain recombines TRBV7-2 with TRBJ2-7; 9 bases match TRBD2. Losses at the gene ends were 1 base for V and 6 bases for J; bases not matched to a gene: 7. The CDR3 has 15 residues. Germline CDR1 is SGHTA and CDR2 is FQGNSA. The chain's CDR3 is CASSLDRSGRSEQYF. The DNA of the CDR3 is TGTGCCAGCAGCTTAGACCGTAGCGGGAGAAGCGAGCAGTACTTC.

The J gene is TRBJ1-2, the V gene TRBV19; 8 bases match TRBD1. The CDR3 is 16 residues long. Germline CDR1 LNHDA, CDR2 SQIVND (reference sequence). After removal of 1 base from V and 4 bases from J, the junction contained 8 bases not matched to a gene. CDR3 sequence reads: CASSIGRDRRSYGYTF. The CDR3 DNA sequence: TGTGCCAGTAGTATAGGTCGGGACAGGAGATCCTATGGCTACACCTTC.

The chain recombines TRBV5-4 with TRBJ2-5; a possible D gene is TRBD2 (5 bases). The CDR3 extends over 14 amino acids. V shed 0 bases and J shed 7 bases, with 13 bases lying between them. Germline V lookup: CDR1 SGHNT, CDR2 YYREEE (reference sequence). The CDR3 reads CASSLAGLGGTQYF. Here the CDR3 DNA reads TGTGCCAGCAGCTTGGCCGGGCTAGGAGGGACCCAGTACTTC.

The CDR3 sequence: CASSLVAQGTEAFF. The CDR3 nucleotides are TGTGCCAGCAGCTTAGTGGCACAGGGAACTGAAGCTTTCTTT. J is TRBJ1-1 and V is TRBV7-2; D possibly corresponds to TRBD1 (6 bases). The CDR3 totals 14 residues. With 1 base removed from V and 5 bases from J, the gap between germline ends came to 11 bases. CDR1 is SGHTA, CDR2 FQGNSA, per germline.

V gene TRBV10-2 combines with J gene TRBJ2-3, with D tentatively TRBD2 (5 bases). V was pared by 6 bases and J by 3 bases, with 13 bases between. The CDR3 contains 14 residues. Germline-derived CDR1 and CDR2 are WSHSY and SAAADI. CDR3 sequence reads: CASSRTGGTDTQYF. In DNA form, the CDR3 reads TGCGCCAGCAGCAGGACTGGCGGTACAGATACGCAGTATTTT.

The gene calls are TRBV28 and TRBJ2-3; 14 bases map to TRBD2. The CDR3 runs to 18 residues. The germline gives CDR1 MDHEN, CDR2 SYDVKM. V gave up 7 bases and J gave up 5 bases; unmatched junction bases: 14. The CDR3 DNA follows: TGTGCCAGCAATATTGTAACGGGACTAGCGGGAGAATTAGATACGCAGTATTTT. The encoded protein is CASNIVTGLAGELDTQYF.

The genes are TRBV18 and TRBJ1-5; D is unresolved. CDR3 length: 13 amino acids. Between the trimmed V and J ends, which lost 6 bases and 5 bases, there was a span of 11 bases. The germline CDR1 and CDR2 sequences are KGHSH and LQKENI. Here the CDR3 DNA reads TGTGCCAGCTCGGCAGAATCGGATCAGCCCCAGCATTTT. It encodes CASSAESDQPQHF.

The J gene is TRBJ1-2, the V gene TRBV5-4; weak D call: TRBD1 (6 bases). V shed 1 base and J shed 6 bases, with 19 bases lying between them. CDR1 and CDR2 from the germline V gene are SGHNT and YYREEE (reference sequence). The CDR3 runs to 16 residues. CDR3 coding DNA: TGTGCCAGCAGCTTGACAGGGTCTCGACTAGGTGATGGCTACACCTTC. Translating gives CASSLTGSRLGDGYTF. Together with reference TRBV5-4 and TRBJ1-2, the CDR3 gives the full variable domain: ETGVTQSPTHLIKTRGQQVTLRCSSQSGHNTVSWYQQALGQGPQFIFQYYREEENGRGNFPPRFSGLQFPNYSSELNVNALELDDSALYLCASSLTGSRLGDGYTFGSGTRLTVV.

The genes are TRBV7-2 and TRBJ2-7; the match to TRBD2 covers 11 bases. V lost 3 bases to trimming and J lost 3 bases; unmatched junction nucleotides: 7. The germline V gene has CDR1 SGHTA and CDR2 FQGNSA. The CDR3 is made up of 16 amino acids. The CDR3 loop is CASSLVTSGSSYEQYF. The CDR3 coding sequence is TGTGCCAGCAGCTTGGTCACTAGCGGGAGTAGCTACGAGCAGTACTTC.

The chain combines TRBV28 with TRBJ1-6; TRBD1 is a possible D gene (5 bases). Trimming took off 6 bases at V and 0 bases at J, with 9 bases between the two ends. The CDR3 loop spans 15 amino acids. Germline-derived CDR1 and CDR2 are MDHEN and SYDVKM. CDR3: CASRTENSYNSPLHF. The CDR3, as DNA: TGTGCCAGCAGGACAGAGAACTCCTATAATTCACCCCTCCACTTT.

V is TRBV10-3 and J is TRBJ2-3; D gene unclear. Trimming removed 6 bases at V and 2 bases at J, with 15 bases between. Germline values: CDR1 ENHRY, CDR2 SYGVKD. This CDR3 spans 15 amino acids. The DNA for the CDR3 is TGTGCCATCAGCCCGGTGGGGTCACCCACAGATACGCAGTATTTT. The encoded protein is CAISPVGSPTDTQYF.

The gene calls are TRBV6-1 and TRBJ1-3; D gene ambiguous. Germline V gene sequence: CDR1 MNHNS, CDR2 SASEGT. The length of the CDR3 is 18 residues. V was cut by 1 base and J by 0 bases, with 16 bases left in between. The DNA for the CDR3 is TGTGCCAGCAGTGAAGAAGCGAGGAGTGTCACCTCTGGAAACACCATATATTTT. Translation gives CASSEEARSVTSGNTIYF.

The chain carries TRBV11-2 and TRBJ2-7; a possible D gene is TRBD2 (6 bases). Germline assignment: CDR1 SGHAT and CDR2 FQNNGV. The CDR3 spans 12 residues. V lost 5 bases and J lost 6, with 11 bases in between. CDR3 amino acids: CASSGEAAEQYF. CDR3 DNA: TGTGCCAGCAGCGGGGAGGCGGCCGAGCAGTACTTC. The full variable domain, rest sourced from reference TRBV11-2 and TRBJ2-7, is EAGVAQSPRYKIIEKRQSVAFWCNPISGHATLYWYQQILGQGPKLLIQFQNNGVVDDSQLPKDRFSAERLKGVDSTLKIQPAKLEDSAVYLCASSGEAAEQYFGPGTRLTVT.

This chain joins TRBV7-8 and TRBJ1-3; D is unclear. The CDR3 is made up of 14 amino acids. CDR1 SGHVS and CDR2 FQNEAQ come from the germline V gene. V was pared by 8 bases and J by 0 bases, with 11 bases between. The CDR3 region has the DNA TGTGCCAGCGCCGACGGACTCTCTGGAAACACCATATATTTT. This translates into CASADGLSGNTIYF.

The chain combines TRBV5-1 with TRBJ1-1; D call uncertain. Per the germline V gene, CDR1 is SGHRS and CDR2 is YFSETQ. The CDR3 has 14 residues. V lost 4 bases and J lost 1, with 11 bases in between. CDR3 bases: TGCGCCAGCAGCCGTGATCCCGAGAACACTGAAGCTTTCTTT. It encodes CASSRDPENTEAFF.